This TCR beta chain is from a study of blood T cell repertoires in COVID-19. Assay used: immunoSEQ multiplex PCR; TCRdb lists only in-frame clones, some missing. The table has roughly 250,000 clones, 65% to 85% seen once. Germline trimming cut 6 bases from V and 2 bases from J; bases unmatched to any gene: 5. CDR3 length equals 15 residues. The V gene's germline CDR1 is MNHEY and CDR2 SVGAGI. The source is a person aged 65 to 85 with COVID-19, enrolled during active disease. Source material: peripheral blood. This chain links TRBV6-5 with TRBJ1-5; TRBD1 matches at 9 bases. CDR3 sequence (DNA): TGTGCCAGCAGCGACAGGGGGAAGGGCAATCAGCCCCAGCATTTT. It codes for CASSDRGKGNQPQHF.